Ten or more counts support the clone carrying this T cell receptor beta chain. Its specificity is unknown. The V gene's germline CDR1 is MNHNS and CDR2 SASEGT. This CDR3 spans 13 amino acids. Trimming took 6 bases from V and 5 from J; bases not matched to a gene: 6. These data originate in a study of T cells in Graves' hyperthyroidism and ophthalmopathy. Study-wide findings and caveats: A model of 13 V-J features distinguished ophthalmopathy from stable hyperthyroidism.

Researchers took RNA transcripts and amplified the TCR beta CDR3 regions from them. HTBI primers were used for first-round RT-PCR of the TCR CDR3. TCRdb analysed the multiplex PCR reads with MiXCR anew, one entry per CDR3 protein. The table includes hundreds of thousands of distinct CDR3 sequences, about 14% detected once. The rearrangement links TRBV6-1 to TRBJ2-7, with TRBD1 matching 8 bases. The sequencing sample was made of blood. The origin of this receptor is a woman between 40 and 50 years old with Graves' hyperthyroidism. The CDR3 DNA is TGTGCCAGCAGGGGGGGACAGGACCACGAGCAGTACTTC. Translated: CASRGGQDHEQYF.